This T cell receptor (beta chain) was found in a study of T cells after yellow fever vaccination. General observations from the study: Post-booster repertoires again held most primary-vaccination clones (about 96% CD4, 85% to 90% CD8). Weaker, the secondary response peaked sooner, at day 5 versus 15. Bulk-population clonotypes that are abundant could appear as contaminants in FACS-sorted repertoires.

The germline V gene encodes CDR1 SGHTA and CDR2 FQGNSA. Trimming pared 1 base from V and 5 bases from J, leaving 14 bases between. This CDR3 has 15 residues. UMIs were added to TCR cDNA along with a universal primer site when it was made by 5'RACE template switching. Each CDR3 protein gets one entry after TCRdb re-called the 5' RACE reads with MiXCR. The table includes some 550,000 distinct CDR3 sequences, about 19% detected once. As for this clonotype: The target antigen is unknown.

The genes are TRBV7-2 and TRBJ1-2, with D maybe TRBD1 (6 bases). The TCR originated in a man under 40 who received the YFV17D yellow fever vaccine. The sample was PBMCs, taken 15 days after the yellow fever booster vaccination. For the CDR3, the DNA is TGTGCCAGCAGCTTAGGGGGAGGGGGTGATTATGGCTACACCTTC. Residues: CASSLGGGGDYGYTF.